The 19 T cell receptor beta chains below come from one sample, sequenced in a study of cytomegalovirus exposure and HLA in healthy donors. The study ran its PCR with 60 Vbeta and 13 Jbeta primers. TCRdb keeps only in-frame clones here, not all; method: immunoSEQ multiplex PCR. This sample carries more than 130,000 clones, roughly 77% of them seen once, and the ten largest clones take 2.2%. Sequenced input: PBMCs. These receptors originate from a man younger than 45 in good health and CMV-seronegative.

The gene calls are TRBV12-2 and TRBJ2-1; TRBD2, the D gene given by the table, was not confirmed from the DNA. TRBV12-2 is a pseudogene. This CDR3 comprises 15 residues. CDR3 coding DNA: TGTGCAAGTTCTGGCGGGCCTAGCTCCTACAATGAGCAGTTCTTC. Its protein is CASSGGPSSYNEQFF.

This sequence joins TRBV19 and TRBJ1-4; the D gene is possibly TRBD1 (5 bases). Trimming took off 5 bases at V and 6 bases at J, with 10 bases between the two ends. CDR3 length equals 13 residues. In germline, CDR1 is LNHDA, CDR2 SQIVND (reference sequence). The CDR3 region has the DNA TGTGCCAGTAGTCCGGGACTTTATGAAAAACTGTTTTTT. The encoded protein is CASSPGLYEKLFF.

The V call is TRBV27, the J call TRBJ2-5; the match to TRBD1 covers 9 bases. The J call may not be correct, given that the DNA end is closer to TRBJ2-7. The CDR3 totals 14 residues. The germline V gene encodes CDR1 MNHEY and CDR2 SMNVEV (reference sequence). This CDR3 reads CASSRGQGGHEQYF. Written as DNA, the CDR3 is TGTGCCAGCAGTAGGGGACAGGGAGGGCACGAGCAGTACTTC.

V gene TRBV15 combines with J gene TRBJ2-7, with a possible D match to TRBD1 (5 bases). Germline CDR1 is LNHNV and CDR2 is YYDKDF (reference sequence). This CDR3 spans 14 amino acids. Trimming took 3 bases from V and 7 from J, leaving 16 bases between them. The CDR3 region has the DNA TGTGCCACCAGCAGGCCCGGCAGGGTGGGAGAGCAGTACTTC. This translates into CATSRPGRVGEQYF.

The chain recombines TRBV28 with TRBJ1-4; 11 nucleotides agree with TRBD1. V lost 6 bases and J lost 8; bases outside the gene matches: 5. The CDR3 has 14 residues. Germline CDR1 MDHEN, CDR2 SYDVKM. CDR3 loop: CASRGGTGGEKLFF. CDR3 sequence (DNA): TGTGCCAGCAGGGGAGGGACAGGGGGGGAAAAACTGTTTTTT. The variable domain in full, with the rest retrieved from reference TRBV28 and TRBJ1-4, is DVKVTQSSRYLVKRTGEKVFLECVQDMDHENMFWYRQDPGLGLRLIYFSYDVKMKEKGDIPEGYSVSREKKERFSLILESASTNQTSMYLCASRGGTGGEKLFFGSGTQLSVL.

The CDR3 bases are TGCAGCGTTGAGTCTGTCGCACAGGGCGGCTATGGCTACACCTTC. Its translation: CSVESVAQGGYGYTF. The rearrangement uses TRBV29-1 and TRBJ1-2, with D tentatively TRBD1 (6 bases). Germline V lookup: CDR1 SQVTM, CDR2 ANQGSEA. V lost 3 bases and J lost 4, with 18 bases in between. The CDR3 runs 15 residues.

The chain combines TRBV5-1 with TRBJ1-1; D is ambiguous. Germline CDR1 and CDR2: SGHRS and YFSETQ. The CDR3 runs 14 residues. V dropped 1 base and J dropped 1 base, with 8 bases sitting between them. DNA of the CDR3: TGCGCCAGCAGCTTGAGCCCAGGGAACACTGAAGCTTTCTTT. Protein: CASSLSPGNTEAFF.

This rearrangement joins TRBV7-6 to TRBJ1-1; D may be TRBD1 (5 bases). Germline V gene sequence: CDR1 SGHVS, CDR2 FNYEAQ. The V and J ends lost 1 base and 2 bases respectively, with 17 bases between them. CDR3 length: 17 amino acids. CDR3 sequence reads: CASSLGGRASPNTEAFF. The CDR3 DNA reads as TGTGCCAGCAGCTTAGGGGGCAGGGCGTCGCCCAACACTGAAGCTTTCTTT. The full variable domain, in which reference TRBV7-6 and TRBJ1-1 provide the parts outside the CDR3, is GAGVSQSPRYKVTKRGQDVALRCDPISGHVSLYWYRQALGQGPEFLTYFNYEAQQDKSGLPNDRFSAERPEGSISTLTIQRTEQRDSAMYRCASSLGGRASPNTEAFFGQGTRLTVV.

The V and J genes are TRBV6-1 and TRBJ1-2; 8 bases align to TRBD1. V trimming: 4 bases; J trimming: 8 bases; junction bases outside the gene matches: 9. CDR1 and CDR2 from the germline V gene are MNHNS and SASEGT. This CDR3 spans 14 amino acids. The DNA of the CDR3 is TGTGCCAGCAGTGCCTACCCCGACAGGGGAGGCTACACCTTC. Encoded protein: CASSAYPDRGGYTF.

The V and J genes are TRBV2 and TRBJ2-7; no firm D call. From germline, CDR1 is SNHLY and CDR2 FYNNEI. The CDR3 runs to 11 residues. Trimming stripped 4 bases from V and 4 bases from J, with 5 bases between. CDR3 residues: CASSVVYEQYF. CDR3 nucleotide sequence: TGTGCCAGCAGTGTCGTATACGAGCAGTACTTC.

This clone was seen only once. V gene TRBV5-4 combines with J gene TRBJ2-1; D is unclear. Looked up from germline, CDR1 is SGHNT and CDR2 is YYREEE (reference sequence). Trimming took off 1 base at V and 0 bases at J, with 8 bases between the two ends. The CDR3 is 15 residues long. CDR3 DNA sequence: TGTGCCAGCAGCTTGCCGATTAGCTCCTACAATGAGCAGTTCTTC. It encodes CASSLPISSYNEQFF.

The chain employs TRBV7-9 and TRBJ1-4; D unclear. V lost 11 bases and J lost 8, with 12 bases in between. The CDR3 sequence is 11 residues long. Germline CDR1 SEHNR, CDR2 FQNEAQ (reference sequence). This chain's CDR3 is CALWRGEKLFF. The CDR3 nucleotides are TGTGCCCTCTGGAGAGGGGAAAAACTGTTTTTT.

V and J are TRBV2 and TRBJ2-1; 8 positions agree with TRBD1. V was pared by 5 bases and J by 7 bases, with 10 bases of the junction left unmatched. The CDR3 has 15 residues. Germline loops: CDR1 SNHLY, CDR2 FYNNEI. This CDR3 reads CASSSTGALWNEQFF. In nucleotides, the CDR3 is TGTGCCAGCAGTTCGACAGGGGCACTGTGGAATGAGCAGTTCTTC.

DNA for the CDR3: TGCGCCAGCAGCCCGCGACAGGGAAACACCATATATTTT. Translation: CASSPRQGNTIYF. The V and J genes are TRBV5-1 and TRBJ1-3; TRBD1 is a possible D gene (5 bases). V lost 4 bases to trimming and J lost 4 bases, with 9 bases between them. CDR3 length: 13 amino acids. Germline V lookup: CDR1 SGHRS, CDR2 YFSETQ.

This chain joins TRBV5-4 and TRBJ2-7, with D unclear. CDR3 length: 12 amino acids. V was shortened by 4 bases and J by 0 bases, with 5 bases between the two germline ends. Germline assignment: CDR1 SGHNT and CDR2 YYREEE (reference sequence). CDR3 bases: TGTGCCAGCAGCGCGGACTCCTACGAGCAGTACTTC. Translated: CASSADSYEQYF.

The chain joins TRBV5-6 to TRBJ2-5; D uncertain. Trimming pared 4 bases from V and 5 bases from J, leaving 12 bases between. The CDR3 spans 13 residues. The germline V gene encodes CDR1 SGHDT and CDR2 YYEEEE. The DNA for the CDR3 is TGTGCCAGCAGCCCCGGGTTCCGGGAGACCCAGTACTTC. The encoded protein is CASSPGFRETQYF. The full variable domain, rest sourced from reference TRBV5-6 and TRBJ2-5, is DAGVTQSPTHLIKTRGQQVTLRCSPKSGHDTVSWYQQALGQGPQFIFQYYEEEERQRGNFPDRFSGHQFPNYSSELNVNALLLGDSALYLCASSPGFRETQYFGPGTRLLVL.

This clone was seen once. The genes are TRBV6-1 and TRBJ2-7; 9 bases map to TRBD1. V lost 8 bases and J lost 3; bases outside the gene matches: 11. The CDR3 has 15 residues. From germline, CDR1 is MNHNS and CDR2 SASEGT. CDR3 in DNA: TGTGCCAGCTTTAAACAACCGGGACAGGGCTACGAGCAGTACTTC. It yields the protein CASFKQPGQGYEQYF.

This clone appeared a few times. The DNA for the CDR3 is TGTGCCACCAGCAGAGGGAGCTTCAATCAGCCCCAGCATTTT. Residues: CATSRGSFNQPQHF. The rearrangement links TRBV15 to TRBJ1-5, with D hard to call. Germline V gene data show CDR1 as LNHNV and CDR2 as YYDKDF (reference sequence). The CDR3 totals 14 residues. The V end lost 1 base, the J end lost 3 bases, and 7 bases lay between the germline ends.

The V gene is TRBV7-8, the J gene TRBJ2-3; 11 bases match TRBD2. There are 16 residues in the CDR3. In germline, CDR1 is SGHVS, CDR2 FQNEAQ. Trimming removed 3 bases from V and 2 bases from J; junction bases left unmatched: 4. CDR3 nucleotides: TGTGCCAGCAGCTTCCCACTAGCGGGGGTCACAGATACGCAGTATTTT. It yields the protein CASSFPLAGVTDTQYF. Together with reference TRBV7-8 and TRBJ2-3, the CDR3 gives the full variable domain: GAGVSQSPRYKVAKRGQDVALRCDPISGHVSLFWYQQALGQGPEFLTYFQNEAQLDKSGLPSDRFFAERPEGSVSTLKIQRTQQEDSAVYLCASSFPLAGVTDTQYFGPGTRLTVL.